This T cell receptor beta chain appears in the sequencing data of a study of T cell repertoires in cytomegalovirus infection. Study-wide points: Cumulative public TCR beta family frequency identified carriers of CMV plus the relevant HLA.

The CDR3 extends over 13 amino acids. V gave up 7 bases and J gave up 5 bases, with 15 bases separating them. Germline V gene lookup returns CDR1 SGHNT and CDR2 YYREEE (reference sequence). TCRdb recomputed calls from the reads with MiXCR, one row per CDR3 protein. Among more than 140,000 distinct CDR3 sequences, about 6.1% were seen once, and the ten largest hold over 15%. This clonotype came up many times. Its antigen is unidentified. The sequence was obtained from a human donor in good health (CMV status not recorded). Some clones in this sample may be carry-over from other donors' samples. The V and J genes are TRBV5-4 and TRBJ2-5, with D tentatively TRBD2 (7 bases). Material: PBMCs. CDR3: CASGTAGAETQYF. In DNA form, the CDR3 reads TGTGCCAGCGGGACCGCGGGGGCGGAGACCCAGTACTTC.